This T cell receptor (beta chain) was documented in a study of T cells in localized non-small cell lung cancer. Data came from immunoSEQ multiplex PCR; TCRdb stores just in-frame clones and leaves some out. Of 25,000 to 30,000 clones in the sample, about 91% were seen once. Study-level points and caveats: A higher density of T cells in blood coincided with extended overall survival. Clonality peaked in uninvolved adjacent lung rather than tumor. Only one tumor region went through sequencing, so heterogeneity may still be there. Across samples, adjacent lung featured a median roughly 50 of the top 100 tumor clones.

Turning to this clone: What it recognizes is unknown.

The sample consisted of peripheral blood, taken before any cancer treatment. The TCR originated in a female donor aged 60 or older with stage I lung adenocarcinoma.

In DNA, the CDR3 is TGTGCCAGCAGTGAAAGGGGTCACTATGGCTACACCTTC. Protein: CASSERGHYGYTF. The chain has TRBV6-1 and TRBJ1-2, with a tentative D call TRBD1 (5 bases). The ends were cut back, 2 bases at V and 3 bases at J, with 7 bases in the middle. The CDR3 is 13 amino acids. The germline V gene encodes CDR1 MNHNS and CDR2 SASEGT.